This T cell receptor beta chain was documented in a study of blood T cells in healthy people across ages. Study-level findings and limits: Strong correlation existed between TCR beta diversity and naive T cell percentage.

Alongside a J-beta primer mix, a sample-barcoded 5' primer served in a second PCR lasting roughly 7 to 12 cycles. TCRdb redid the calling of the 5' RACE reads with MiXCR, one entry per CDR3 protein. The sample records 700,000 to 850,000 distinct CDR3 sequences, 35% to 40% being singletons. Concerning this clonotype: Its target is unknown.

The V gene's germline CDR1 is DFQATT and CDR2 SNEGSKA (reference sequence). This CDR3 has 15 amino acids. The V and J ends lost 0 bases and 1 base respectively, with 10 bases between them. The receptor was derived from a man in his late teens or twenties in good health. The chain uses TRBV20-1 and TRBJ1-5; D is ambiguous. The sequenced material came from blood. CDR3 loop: CSARDLRGSNQPQHF. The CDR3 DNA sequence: TGCAGTGCTAGAGATCTGAGAGGAAGCAATCAGCCCCAGCATTTT.